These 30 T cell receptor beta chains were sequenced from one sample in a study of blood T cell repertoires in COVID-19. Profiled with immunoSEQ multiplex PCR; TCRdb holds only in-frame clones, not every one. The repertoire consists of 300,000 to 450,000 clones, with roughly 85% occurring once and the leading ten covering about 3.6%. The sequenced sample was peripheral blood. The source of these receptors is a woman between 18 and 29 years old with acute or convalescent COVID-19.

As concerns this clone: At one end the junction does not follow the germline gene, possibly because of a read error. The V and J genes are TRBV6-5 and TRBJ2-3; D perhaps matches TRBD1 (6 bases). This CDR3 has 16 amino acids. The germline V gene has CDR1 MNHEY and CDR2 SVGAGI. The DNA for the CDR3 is TGTGCTAGCAGTTACTCGACAGGACAGAGCACAGATACGCAGTATTTT. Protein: CASSYSTGQSTDTQYF.

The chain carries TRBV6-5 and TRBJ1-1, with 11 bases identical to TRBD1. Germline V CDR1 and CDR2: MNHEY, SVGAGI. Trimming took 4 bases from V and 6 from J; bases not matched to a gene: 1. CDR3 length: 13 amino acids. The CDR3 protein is CASSWDRGAEAFF. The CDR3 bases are TGTGCCAGCAGTTGGGACAGGGGGGCTGAAGCTTTCTTT.

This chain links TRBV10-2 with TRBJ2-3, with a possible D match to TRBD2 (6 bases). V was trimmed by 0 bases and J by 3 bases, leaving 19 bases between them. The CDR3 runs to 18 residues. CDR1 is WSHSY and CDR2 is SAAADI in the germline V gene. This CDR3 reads CASSESGTRRGGTDTQYF. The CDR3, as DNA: TGCGCCAGCAGTGAGTCCGGGACTCGAAGAGGTGGGACAGATACGCAGTATTTT.

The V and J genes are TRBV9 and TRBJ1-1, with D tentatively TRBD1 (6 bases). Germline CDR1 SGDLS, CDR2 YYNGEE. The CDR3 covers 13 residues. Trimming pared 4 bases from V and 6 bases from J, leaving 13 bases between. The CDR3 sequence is CASSQMGGPEAFF. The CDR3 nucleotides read TGTGCCAGCAGCCAAATGGGGGGGCCTGAAGCTTTCTTT.

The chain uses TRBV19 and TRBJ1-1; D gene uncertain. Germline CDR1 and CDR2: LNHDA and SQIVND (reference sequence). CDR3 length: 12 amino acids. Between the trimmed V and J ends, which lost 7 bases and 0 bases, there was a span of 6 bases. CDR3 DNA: TGTGCCAGTAAGAGCATGAACACTGAAGCTTTCTTT. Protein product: CASKSMNTEAFF.

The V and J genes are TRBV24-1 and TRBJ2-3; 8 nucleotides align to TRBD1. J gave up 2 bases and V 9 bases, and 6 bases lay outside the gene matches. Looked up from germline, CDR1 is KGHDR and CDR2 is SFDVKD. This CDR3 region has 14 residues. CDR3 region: CATLTGVNTDTQYF. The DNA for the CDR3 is TGTGCCACCTTGACAGGGGTCAACACAGATACGCAGTATTTT.

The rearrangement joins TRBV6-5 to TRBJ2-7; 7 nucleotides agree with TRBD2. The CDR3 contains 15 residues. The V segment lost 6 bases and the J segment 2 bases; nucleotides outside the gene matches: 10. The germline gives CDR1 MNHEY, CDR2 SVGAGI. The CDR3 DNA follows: TGTGCCAGCAGCCGGGGAGGGATTTCCCCCTACGAGCAGTACTTC. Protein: CASSRGGISPYEQYF.

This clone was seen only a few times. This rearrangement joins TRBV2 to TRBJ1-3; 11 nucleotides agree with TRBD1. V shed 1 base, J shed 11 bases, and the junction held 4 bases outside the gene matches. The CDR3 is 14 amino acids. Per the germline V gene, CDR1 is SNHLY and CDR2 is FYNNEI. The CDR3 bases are TGTGCCAGCAGTGAAGGGACAGGGGGCCTCGCCATATATTTT. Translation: CASSEGTGGLAIYF.

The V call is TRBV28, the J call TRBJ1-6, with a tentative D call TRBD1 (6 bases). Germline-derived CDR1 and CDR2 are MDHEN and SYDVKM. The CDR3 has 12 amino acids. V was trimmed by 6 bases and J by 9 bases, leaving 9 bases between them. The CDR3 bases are TGTGCCAGCAGGGACAGAGTTTCACCCCTCCACTTT. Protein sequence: CASRDRVSPLHF.

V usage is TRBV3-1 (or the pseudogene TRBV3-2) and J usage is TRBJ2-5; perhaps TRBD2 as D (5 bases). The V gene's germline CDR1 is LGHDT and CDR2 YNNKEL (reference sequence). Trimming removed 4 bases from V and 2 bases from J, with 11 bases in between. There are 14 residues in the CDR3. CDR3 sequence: CASSPTIRQETQYF. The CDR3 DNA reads TGTGCCAGCAGCCCGACTATTCGGCAAGAGACCCAGTACTTC.

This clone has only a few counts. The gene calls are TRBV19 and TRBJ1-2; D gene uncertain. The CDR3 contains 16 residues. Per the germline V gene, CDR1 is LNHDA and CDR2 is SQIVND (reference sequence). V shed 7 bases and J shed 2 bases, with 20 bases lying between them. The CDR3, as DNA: TGTGCCAGTATAACTACCGGGGAGGGCCCCAACTATGGCTACACCTTC. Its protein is CASITTGEGPNYGYTF.

This CDR3 is CASSPGTGGRSPLHF. The CDR3 coding sequence is TGCGCCAGCAGTCCCGGGACAGGGGGCAGATCACCCCTCCACTTT. The chain couples TRBV5-1 to TRBJ1-6, with TRBD1 matching over 12 bases. The germline CDR1 and CDR2 sequences are SGHRS and YFSETQ. Trimming removed 5 bases from V and 10 bases from J; junction bases left unmatched: 7. The CDR3 extends over 15 amino acids.

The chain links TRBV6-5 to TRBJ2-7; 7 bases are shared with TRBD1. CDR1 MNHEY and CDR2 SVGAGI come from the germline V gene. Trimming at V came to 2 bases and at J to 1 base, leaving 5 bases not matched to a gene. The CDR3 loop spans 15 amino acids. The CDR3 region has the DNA TGTGCCAGCAGTTACGTGGGACAGCCGTCCTACGAGCAGTACTTC. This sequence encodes CASSYVGQPSYEQYF.

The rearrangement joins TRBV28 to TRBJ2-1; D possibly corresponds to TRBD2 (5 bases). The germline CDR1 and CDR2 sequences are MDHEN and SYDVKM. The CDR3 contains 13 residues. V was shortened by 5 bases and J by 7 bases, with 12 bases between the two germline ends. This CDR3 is CASSLIRGNEQFF. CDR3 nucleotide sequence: TGTGCCAGCAGTCTTATAAGAGGGAATGAGCAGTTCTTC.

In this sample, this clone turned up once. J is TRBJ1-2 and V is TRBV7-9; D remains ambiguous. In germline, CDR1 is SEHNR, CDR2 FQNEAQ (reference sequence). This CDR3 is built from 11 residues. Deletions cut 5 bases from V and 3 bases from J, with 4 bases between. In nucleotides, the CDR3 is TGTGCCAGCAGCCCCGACTATGGCTACACCTTC. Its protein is CASSPDYGYTF.

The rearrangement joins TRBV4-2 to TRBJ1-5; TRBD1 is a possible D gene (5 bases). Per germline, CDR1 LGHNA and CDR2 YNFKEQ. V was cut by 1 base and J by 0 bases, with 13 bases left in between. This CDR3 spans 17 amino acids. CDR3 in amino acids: CASSQGVGDFSNQPQHF. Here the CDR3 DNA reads TGTGCCAGCAGCCAAGGGGTCGGGGACTTTAGCAATCAGCCCCAGCATTTT.

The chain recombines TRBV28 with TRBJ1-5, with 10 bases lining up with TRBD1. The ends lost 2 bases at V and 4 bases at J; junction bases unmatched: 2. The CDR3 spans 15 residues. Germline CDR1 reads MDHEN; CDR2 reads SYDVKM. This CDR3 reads CASSLGQGGNQPQHF. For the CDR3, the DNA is TGTGCCAGCAGTTTAGGACAGGGGGGGAATCAGCCCCAGCATTTT.

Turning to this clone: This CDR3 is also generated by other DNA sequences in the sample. CDR3 DNA sequence: TGTGCCAGCAGCTTATCCGGGACGAACACCGGGGAGCTGTTTTTT. This gives the protein CASSLSGTNTGELFF. The gene calls are TRBV7-9 and TRBJ2-2; tentatively, D is TRBD2 (5 bases). The CDR3 is 15 amino acids. Trimming took 2 bases from V and 0 from J, leaving 7 bases between them. Germline V CDR1 and CDR2: SEHNR, FQNEAQ (reference sequence).

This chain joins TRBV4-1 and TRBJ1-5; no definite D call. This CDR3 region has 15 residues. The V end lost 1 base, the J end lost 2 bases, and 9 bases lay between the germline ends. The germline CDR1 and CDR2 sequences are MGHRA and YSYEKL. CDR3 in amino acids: CASSQGFGGNQPQHF. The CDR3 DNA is TGCGCCAGCAGCCAAGGCTTCGGAGGCAATCAGCCCCAGCATTTT.

In DNA, the CDR3 is TGTGCCAGCAGCCCGACAGTACGGGGCTACACCTTC. Its translation: CASSPTVRGYTF. The genes are TRBV12-3 or TRBV12-4 and TRBJ1-2; D is perhaps TRBD1 (5 bases). The CDR3 loop spans 12 amino acids. V lost 6 bases and J lost 8, with 13 bases in between.

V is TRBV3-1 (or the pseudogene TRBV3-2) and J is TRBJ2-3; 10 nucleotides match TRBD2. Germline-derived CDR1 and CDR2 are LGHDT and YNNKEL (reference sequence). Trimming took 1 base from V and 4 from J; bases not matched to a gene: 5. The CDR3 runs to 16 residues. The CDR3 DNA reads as TGTGCCAGCAGCCAAGTTATAGCGGGAGGCGCAGATACGCAGTATTTT. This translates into CASSQVIAGGADTQYF.

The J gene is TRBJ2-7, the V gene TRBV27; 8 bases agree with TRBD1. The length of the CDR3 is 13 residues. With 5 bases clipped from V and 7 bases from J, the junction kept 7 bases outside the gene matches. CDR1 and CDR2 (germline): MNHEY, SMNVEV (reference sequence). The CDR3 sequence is CASSPRTGKEQYF. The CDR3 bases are TGTGCCAGCAGTCCTAGGACAGGGAAGGAGCAGTACTTC.

The CDR3 protein is CASSLSGEPTDTQYF. The CDR3 DNA is TGTGCCAGCAGCTTAAGTGGAGAGCCCACAGATACGCAGTATTTT. The chain has TRBV7-3 and TRBJ2-3, with D unclear. Per the germline V gene, CDR1 is SGHTA and CDR2 is FQGTGA. The CDR3 consists of 15 residues. V lost 1 base, J lost 2 bases, and 10 bases lay in between.

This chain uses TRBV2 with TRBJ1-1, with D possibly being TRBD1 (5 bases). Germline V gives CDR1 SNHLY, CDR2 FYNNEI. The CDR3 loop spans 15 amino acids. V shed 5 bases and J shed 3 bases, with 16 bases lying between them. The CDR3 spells CASSHFWGPDTEAFF. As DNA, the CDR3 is TGTGCCAGCAGTCATTTTTGGGGCCCTGACACTGAAGCTTTCTTT.

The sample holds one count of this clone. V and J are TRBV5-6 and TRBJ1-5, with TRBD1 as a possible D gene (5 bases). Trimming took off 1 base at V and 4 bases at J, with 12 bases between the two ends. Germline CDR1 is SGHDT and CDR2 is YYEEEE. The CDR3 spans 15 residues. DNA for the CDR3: TGTGCCAGCAGCTTGAAGGGGCGGGAGAATCAGCCCCAGCATTTT. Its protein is CASSLKGRENQPQHF. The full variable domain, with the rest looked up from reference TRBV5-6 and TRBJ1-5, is DAGVTQSPTHLIKTRGQQVTLRCSPKSGHDTVSWYQQALGQGPQFIFQYYEEEERQRGNFPDRFSGHQFPNYSSELNVNALLLGDSALYLCASSLKGRENQPQHFGDGTRLSIL.

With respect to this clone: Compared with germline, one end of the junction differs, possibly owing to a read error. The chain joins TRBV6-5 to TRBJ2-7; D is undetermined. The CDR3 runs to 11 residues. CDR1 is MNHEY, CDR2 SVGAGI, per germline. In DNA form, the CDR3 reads TGTGCCAGCAGTCACTCCGGGGAGCAGTACTTC. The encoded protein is CASSHSGEQYF.

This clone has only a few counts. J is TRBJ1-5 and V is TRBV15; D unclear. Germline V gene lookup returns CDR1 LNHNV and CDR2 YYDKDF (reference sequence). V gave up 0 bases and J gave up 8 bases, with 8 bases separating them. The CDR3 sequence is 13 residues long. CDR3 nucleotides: TGTGCCACCAGCAGAGATTTAATAGAGCCCCAGCATTTT. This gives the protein CATSRDLIEPQHF.

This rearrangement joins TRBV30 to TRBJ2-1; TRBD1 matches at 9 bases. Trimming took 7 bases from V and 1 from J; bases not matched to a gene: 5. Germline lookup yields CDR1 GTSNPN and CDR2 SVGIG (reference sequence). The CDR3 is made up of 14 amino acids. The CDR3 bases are TGTGCCTTGACAGGGGGTATGTCCTACAATGAGCAGTTCTTC. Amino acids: CALTGGMSYNEQFF.

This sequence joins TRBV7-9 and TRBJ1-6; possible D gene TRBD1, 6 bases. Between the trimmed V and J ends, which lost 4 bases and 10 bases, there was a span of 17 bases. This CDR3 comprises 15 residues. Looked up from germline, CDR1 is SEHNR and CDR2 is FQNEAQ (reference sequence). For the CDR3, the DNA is TGTGCCAGCAGCTCTCAGACAGGCCTAGGGTCACCCCTCCACTTT. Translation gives CASSSQTGLGSPLHF.

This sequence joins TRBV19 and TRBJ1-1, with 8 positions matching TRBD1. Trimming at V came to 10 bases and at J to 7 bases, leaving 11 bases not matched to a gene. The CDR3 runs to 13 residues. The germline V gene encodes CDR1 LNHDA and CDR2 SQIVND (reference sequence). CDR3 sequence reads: CATETGELSEAFF. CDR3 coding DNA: TGTGCCACCGAGACAGGGGAATTGAGTGAAGCTTTCTTT.